This T cell receptor (beta chain) derives from a study of post-analysis software for immune sequencing data. Study results and limitations: In patients, about 5 TRBV segments were more frequent than in controls, with TRBV5-6, TRBV5-1 and TRBV20-1 among them.

TCR beta libraries were prepared from cDNA with unique molecular identifiers. From approximately 0.95 to 9.8 million T cells, 400,000 to 500,000 cDNA molecules were obtained. MiXCR, applied by TCRdb to the PCR reads, yields one record per CDR3 protein. Found here are about 400,000 distinct CDR3 sequences, less than 40% of them singletons; the top ten hold 13%. This clonotype was counted a few times. Antigen: not known. Trimming pared 1 base from V and 6 bases from J, leaving 12 bases between. Looked up from germline, CDR1 is LNHNV and CDR2 is YYDKDF (reference sequence). This CDR3 spans 14 amino acids.

Material for sequencing was blood. This TCR was recovered from a girl aged 10-17 years with multiple sclerosis. The chain joins TRBV15 to TRBJ1-2; D unresolved. The DNA for the CDR3 is TGTGCCACCAGCAGAGGGGAGGAGGTCGATGGCTACACCTTC. Protein product: CATSRGEEVDGYTF.